Below are 18 T cell receptor beta chains sequenced from a single sample in a study of immune evolution from preneoplasia to lung adenocarcinoma. Generated by immunoSEQ multiplex PCR, the TCRdb table keeps only in-frame clones and is missing some. The data contain approximately 6,800 clones, more than 70% of them singletons. Source material: FFPE invasive lung adenocarcinoma tissue. These receptors originate from a person aged 50-70 years with lung adenocarcinoma.

The genes are TRBV18 and TRBJ2-5; no definite D call. CDR3 length: 11 amino acids. Germline loops: CDR1 KGHSH, CDR2 LQKENI. V lost 4 bases, J lost 2 bases, and 2 bases lay in between. The CDR3 is CASSRQETQYF. The CDR3 DNA reads TGTGCCAGCTCACGACAAGAGACCCAGTACTTC.

The chain has TRBV6-4 and TRBJ2-2, with D uncertain. CDR1 MRHNA and CDR2 SNTAGT come from the germline V gene. The V end was cut by 0 bases, the J end by 5 bases, with 7 bases between. The CDR3 runs 14 residues. This CDR3 is CASSDSAETGELFF. The CDR3 nucleotides read TGTGCCAGCAGTGACTCGGCGGAAACCGGGGAGCTGTTTTTT.

The chain recombines TRBV5-4 with TRBJ1-6; TRBD1 matches at 11 bases. Germline assignment: CDR1 SGHNT and CDR2 YYREEE (reference sequence). This CDR3 is 16 amino acids long. V lost 4 bases to trimming and J lost 7 bases; unmatched junction nucleotides: 7. The CDR3 sequence: CASSPGQGASNSPLHF. Written as DNA, the CDR3 is TGTGCCAGCAGCCCAGGACAGGGGGCGTCGAATTCACCCCTCCACTTT.

The gene calls are TRBV25-1 and TRBJ2-1; no clear D. The ends were cut back, 5 bases at V and 5 bases at J, with 7 bases in the middle. CDR3 length equals 12 residues. The germline V gene has CDR1 MGHDK and CDR2 SYGVNS. As DNA, the CDR3 is TGTGCCAGCAGTTGGCAGCACAATGAGCAGTTCTTC. Amino acid sequence: CASSWQHNEQFF.

The rearrangement links TRBV7-8 to TRBJ2-1; D possibly corresponds to TRBD2 (7 bases). Deletions cut 5 bases from V and 8 bases from J, with 13 bases between. Germline CDR1 reads SGHVS; CDR2 reads FQNEAQ. CDR3 length: 13 residues. The CDR3 bases are TGTGCCAGCAGCGCTGCGGGGGCCTATGAGCAGTTCTTC. Protein product: CASSAAGAYEQFF. Variable domain in full (rest from reference TRBV7-8 and TRBJ2-1): GAGVSQSPRYKVAKRGQDVALRCDPISGHVSLFWYQQALGQGPEFLTYFQNEAQLDKSGLPSDRFFAERPEGSVSTLKIQRTQQEDSAVYLCASSAAGAYEQFFGPGTRLTVL.

CDR3 nucleotides: TGTGCCAGCAGTTTATCCCGACAGGCCGGTTCGTACGAGCAGTACTTC. Translating gives CASSLSRQAGSYEQYF. The gene calls are TRBV28 and TRBJ2-7; weak D call: TRBD1 (6 bases). Trimming left V 1 base short and J 4 bases short, with 17 bases between. Germline values: CDR1 MDHEN, CDR2 SYDVKM. The CDR3 consists of 16 residues. The variable domain in full, completed from reference TRBV28 and TRBJ2-7, reads DVKVTQSSRYLVKRTGEKVFLECVQDMDHENMFWYRQDPGLGLRLIYFSYDVKMKEKGDIPEGYSVSREKKERFSLILESASTNQTSMYLCASSLSRQAGSYEQYFGPGTRLTVT.

This chain links TRBV28 with TRBJ2-3, with TRBD2 matching over 7 bases. Germline assignment: CDR1 MDHEN and CDR2 SYDVKM. There are 16 residues in the CDR3. V was pared by 7 bases and J by 5 bases, with 15 bases of the junction left unmatched. CDR3 nucleotide sequence: TGTGCCAGCACAGAGGGCGGGAGTGGATGGGGAGATACGCAGTATTTT. It is translated as CASTEGGSGWGDTQYF.

This clone appeared a single time. V gene TRBV5-1 combines with J gene TRBJ2-6; 8 nucleotides line up with TRBD1. CDR3 size: 17 residues. Germline CDR1 and CDR2: SGHRS and YFSETQ. Trimming cost V 0 bases and J 4 bases; bases outside gene matches: 6. The CDR3 protein is CASSLVPQGAGANVLTF. CDR3 DNA sequence: TGCGCCAGCAGCTTGGTTCCTCAGGGGGCCGGGGCCAACGTCCTGACTTTC.

The chain joins TRBV28 to TRBJ2-3, with 7 bases aligning to TRBD1. This CDR3 has 15 residues. The trim removed 6 bases at V and 3 bases at J, leaving 9 bases unmatched. Germline loops: CDR1 MDHEN, CDR2 SYDVKM. For the CDR3, the DNA is TGTGCCAGCAGCCACAGTGAGGGGGCGACAGATACGCAGTATTTT. It is translated as CASSHSEGATDTQYF. Looking up the rest from reference TRBV28 and TRBJ2-3 gives the full variable domain: DVKVTQSSRYLVKRTGEKVFLECVQDMDHENMFWYRQDPGLGLRLIYFSYDVKMKEKGDIPEGYSVSREKKERFSLILESASTNQTSMYLCASSHSEGATDTQYFGPGTRLTVL.

This chain connects TRBV6-5 to TRBJ1-1, with D perhaps TRBD1 (5 bases). The germline V gene encodes CDR1 MNHEY and CDR2 SVGAGI. The CDR3 spans 14 residues. The V and J ends lost 2 bases and 8 bases respectively, with 15 bases between them. This CDR3 reads CASSYGLGLREAFF. The CDR3 nucleotides are TGTGCCAGCAGTTACGGGTTGGGGCTGCGCGAAGCTTTCTTT.

This clone was seen only a few times. This chain links TRBV6-1 with TRBJ1-2; D is possibly TRBD1 (5 bases). In germline, CDR1 is MNHNS, CDR2 SASEGT. The CDR3 has 14 residues. The ends were cut back, 2 bases at V and 4 bases at J, with 11 bases in the middle. CDR3 amino acids: CASSETPGLYGYTF. In nucleotides, the CDR3 is TGTGCCAGCAGTGAAACCCCAGGGCTCTATGGCTACACCTTC.

J is TRBJ2-5 and V is TRBV7-2; D could derive from TRBD1 or TRBD2 (5 bases each). The CDR3 has 16 residues. Germline loops: CDR1 SGHTA, CDR2 FQGNSA. V was pared by 1 base and J by 5 bases, with 17 bases between. The CDR3 nucleotides read TGTGCCAGCAGCTTAGGTCTCTGGGACGCCGGTGAGACCCAGTACTTC. Protein product: CASSLGLWDAGETQYF.

Regarding this clone: Germline is not matched at one junction end, which may reflect a read error. The chain recombines TRBV7-2 with TRBJ1-5; D is possibly TRBD1 (6 bases). The CDR3 contains 15 residues. Germline values: CDR1 SGHTA, CDR2 FQGNSA. The CDR3 spells CVSSSRGAGAQPQHF. CDR3 DNA sequence: TGTGTCAGCAGCTCCCGGGGGGCAGGGGCTCAGCCCCAGCATTTT.

J is TRBJ1-5 and V is TRBV6-1; D gene unclear. CDR3 length equals 14 residues. The germline V gene has CDR1 MNHNS and CDR2 SASEGT. V was clipped by 6 bases and J by 4 bases, with 13 bases between them. In nucleotides, the CDR3 is TGTGCCAGCAGGATGGCGGCAGGTAATCAGCCCCAGCATTTT. It encodes CASRMAAGNQPQHF.

The genes are TRBV4-1 and TRBJ2-5, with TRBD1 identical over 7 bases. This CDR3 region has 16 residues. Looked up from germline, CDR1 is MGHRA and CDR2 is YSYEKL. V trimming: 1 base; J trimming: 5 bases; junction bases outside the gene matches: 10. The CDR3 is CASSQAETGTRETQYF. CDR3 sequence (DNA): TGCGCCAGCAGCCAAGCCGAGACAGGGACACGTGAGACCCAGTACTTC.

This chain links TRBV6-1 with TRBJ1-1; D is unresolved. Germline V CDR1 and CDR2: MNHNS, SASEGT. The CDR3 is made up of 13 amino acids. Between the trimmed V and J ends, which lost 4 bases and 1 base, there was a span of 7 bases. The CDR3 bases are TGTGCCAGCAGTGGTTGGAAGAACACTGAAGCTTTCTTT. Its protein product is CASSGWKNTEAFF.

This chain joins TRBV11-3 and TRBJ2-2; 7 bases are shared with TRBD2. The CDR3 runs 16 residues. Germline lookup yields CDR1 SGHNT and CDR2 YENEEA. The V and J ends lost 4 bases and 7 bases, in that order; junction bases with no gene match: 12. The CDR3 nucleotides are TGTGCCAGCAGCTCCCGGACTAGTACCTTCCTCGGGGAGCTGTTTTTT. It translates to CASSSRTSTFLGELFF.

The chain employs TRBV25-1 and TRBJ2-5, with unresolved D. Germline values: CDR1 MGHDK, CDR2 SYGVNS. V lost 1 base and J lost 3, with 6 bases in between. This CDR3 spans 13 amino acids. CDR3 sequence (DNA): TGTGCCAGCAGTGAATTGCTGAAAGAGACCCAGTACTTC. It yields the protein CASSELLKETQYF.